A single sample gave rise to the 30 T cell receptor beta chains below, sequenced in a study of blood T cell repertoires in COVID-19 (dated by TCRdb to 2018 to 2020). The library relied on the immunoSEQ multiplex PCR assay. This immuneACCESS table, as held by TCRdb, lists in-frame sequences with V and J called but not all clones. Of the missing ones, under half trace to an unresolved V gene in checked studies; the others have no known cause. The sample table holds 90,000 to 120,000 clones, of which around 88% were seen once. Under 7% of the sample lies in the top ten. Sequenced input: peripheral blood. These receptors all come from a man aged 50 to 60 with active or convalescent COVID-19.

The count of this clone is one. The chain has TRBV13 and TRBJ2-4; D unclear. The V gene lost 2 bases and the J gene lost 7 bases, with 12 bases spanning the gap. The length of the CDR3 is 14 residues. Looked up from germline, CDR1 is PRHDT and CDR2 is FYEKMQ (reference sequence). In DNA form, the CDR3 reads TGTGCCAGCAGCTTATTAGCCAGCCCCAACATTCAGTACTTC. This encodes CASSLLASPNIQYF.

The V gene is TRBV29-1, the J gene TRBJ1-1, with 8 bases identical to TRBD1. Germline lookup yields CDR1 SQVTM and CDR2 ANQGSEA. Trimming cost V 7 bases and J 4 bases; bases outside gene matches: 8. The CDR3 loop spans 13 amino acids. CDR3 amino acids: CSGISGGGTEAFF. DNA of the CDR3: TGCAGCGGCATCTCAGGGGGCGGCACTGAAGCTTTCTTT. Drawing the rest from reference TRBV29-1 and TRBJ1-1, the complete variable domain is SAVISQKPSRDICQRGTSLTIQCQVDSQVTMMFWYRQQPGQSLTLIATANQGSEATYESGFVIDKFPISRPNLTFSTLTVSNMSPEDSSIYLCSGISGGGTEAFFGQGTRLTVV.

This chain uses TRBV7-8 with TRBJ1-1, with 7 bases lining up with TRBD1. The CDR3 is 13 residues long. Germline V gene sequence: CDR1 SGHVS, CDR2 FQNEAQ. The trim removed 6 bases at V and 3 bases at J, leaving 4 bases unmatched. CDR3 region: CASSFDRDTEAFF. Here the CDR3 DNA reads TGTGCCAGCAGTTTTGACAGGGACACTGAAGCTTTCTTT.

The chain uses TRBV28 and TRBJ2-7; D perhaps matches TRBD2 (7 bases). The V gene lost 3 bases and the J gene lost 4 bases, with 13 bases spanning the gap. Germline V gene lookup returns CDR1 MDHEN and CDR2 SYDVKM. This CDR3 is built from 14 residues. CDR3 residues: CASSLSGGGYEQYF. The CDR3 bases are TGTGCCAGCAGTTTGTCGGGGGGCGGGTACGAGCAGTACTTC.

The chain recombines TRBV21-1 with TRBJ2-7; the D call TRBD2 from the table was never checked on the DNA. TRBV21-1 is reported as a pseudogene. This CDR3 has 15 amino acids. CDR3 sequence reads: CASSKGGAPSYEQYF. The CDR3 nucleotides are TGTGCCAGCAGCAAAGGCGGGGCCCCGTCCTACGAGCAGTACTTC.

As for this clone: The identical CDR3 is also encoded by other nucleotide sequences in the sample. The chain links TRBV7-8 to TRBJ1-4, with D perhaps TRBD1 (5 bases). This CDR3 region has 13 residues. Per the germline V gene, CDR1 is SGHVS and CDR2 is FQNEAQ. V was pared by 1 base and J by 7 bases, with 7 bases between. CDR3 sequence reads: CASSLGQGEKLFF. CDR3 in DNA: TGTGCCAGCAGCTTAGGGCAGGGTGAAAAACTGTTTTTT.

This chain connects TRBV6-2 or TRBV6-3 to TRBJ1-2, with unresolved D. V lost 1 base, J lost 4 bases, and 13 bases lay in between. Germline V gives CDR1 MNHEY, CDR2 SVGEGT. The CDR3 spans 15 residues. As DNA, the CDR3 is TGTGCCAGCAGTTACTTCACATCTGGTGGCTATGGCTACACCTTC. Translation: CASSYFTSGGYGYTF.

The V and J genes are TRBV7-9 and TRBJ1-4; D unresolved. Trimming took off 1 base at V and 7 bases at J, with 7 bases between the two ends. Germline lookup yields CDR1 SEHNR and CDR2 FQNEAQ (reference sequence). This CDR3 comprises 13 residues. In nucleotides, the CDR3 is TGTGCCAGCAGCTTAGACATGGCTGAAAAACTGTTTTTT. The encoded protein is CASSLDMAEKLFF.

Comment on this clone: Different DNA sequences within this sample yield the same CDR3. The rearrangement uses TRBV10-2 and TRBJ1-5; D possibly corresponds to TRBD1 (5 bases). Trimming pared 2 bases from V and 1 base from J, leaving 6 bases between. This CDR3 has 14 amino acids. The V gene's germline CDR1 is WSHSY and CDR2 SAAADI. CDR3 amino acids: CASSEGGSNQPQHF. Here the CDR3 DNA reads TGCGCCAGCAGTGAGGGGGGGAGCAATCAGCCCCAGCATTTT.

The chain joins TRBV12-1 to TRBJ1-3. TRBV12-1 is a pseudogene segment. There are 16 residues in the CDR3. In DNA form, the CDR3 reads TGTGCCAGCAGCCCCCTGCCTGGGGGGGACGGAAACACCATATATTTT. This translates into CASSPLPGGDGNTIYF.

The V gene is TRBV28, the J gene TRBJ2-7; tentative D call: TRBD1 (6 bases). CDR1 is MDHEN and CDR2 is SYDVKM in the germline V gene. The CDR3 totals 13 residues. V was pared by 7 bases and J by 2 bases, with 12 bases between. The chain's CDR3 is CASISQGTYEQYF. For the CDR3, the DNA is TGTGCCAGCATTTCCCAGGGGACCTACGAGCAGTACTTC. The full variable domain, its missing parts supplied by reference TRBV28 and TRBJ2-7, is DVKVTQSSRYLVKRTGEKVFLECVQDMDHENMFWYRQDPGLGLRLIYFSYDVKMKEKGDIPEGYSVSREKKERFSLILESASTNQTSMYLCASISQGTYEQYFGPGTRLTVT.

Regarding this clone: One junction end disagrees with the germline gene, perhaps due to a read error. CDR3 residues: CASSLIALPSYF. The CDR3 DNA is TGTGCCAGCAGTTTAATAGCACTTCCCTCCTACTTT. This chain joins TRBV28 and TRBJ1-6; D gene uncertain. The length of the CDR3 is 12 residues. CDR1 MDHEN and CDR2 SYDVKM come from the germline V gene.

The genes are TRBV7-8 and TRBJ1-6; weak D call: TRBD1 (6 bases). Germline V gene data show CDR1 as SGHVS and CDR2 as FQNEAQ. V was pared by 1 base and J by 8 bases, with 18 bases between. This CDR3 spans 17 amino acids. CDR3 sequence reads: CASSLEGGGRAYSPLHF. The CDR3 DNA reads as TGTGCCAGCAGCTTAGAGGGAGGGGGAAGGGCATATTCACCCCTCCACTTT.

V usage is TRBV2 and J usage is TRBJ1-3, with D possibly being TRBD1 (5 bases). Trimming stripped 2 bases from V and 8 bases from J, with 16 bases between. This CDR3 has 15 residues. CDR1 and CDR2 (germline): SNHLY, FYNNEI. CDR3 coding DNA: TGTGCCAGCAGTGAATCCGCAGGGTGGCCGGACACCATATATTTT. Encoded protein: CASSESAGWPDTIYF.

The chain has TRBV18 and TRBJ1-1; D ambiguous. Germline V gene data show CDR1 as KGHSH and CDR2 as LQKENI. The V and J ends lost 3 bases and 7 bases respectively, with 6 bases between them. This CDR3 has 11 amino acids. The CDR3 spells CASSPRGEAFF. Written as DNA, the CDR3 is TGTGCCAGCTCACCGCGCGGTGAAGCTTTCTTT.

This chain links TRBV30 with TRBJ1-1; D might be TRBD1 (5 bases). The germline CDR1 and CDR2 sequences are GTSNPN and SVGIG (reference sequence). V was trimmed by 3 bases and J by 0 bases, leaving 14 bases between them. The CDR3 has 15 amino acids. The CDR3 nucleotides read TGTGCCTGGAGGGGGACTGGCCTCGTGAACACTGAAGCTTTCTTT. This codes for CAWRGTGLVNTEAFF. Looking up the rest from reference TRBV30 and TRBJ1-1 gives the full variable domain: SQTIHQWPATLVQPVGSPLSLECTVEGTSNPNLYWYRQAAGRGLQLLFYSVGIGQISSEVPQNLSASRPQDRQFILSSKKLLLSDSGFYLCAWRGTGLVNTEAFFGQGTRLTVV.

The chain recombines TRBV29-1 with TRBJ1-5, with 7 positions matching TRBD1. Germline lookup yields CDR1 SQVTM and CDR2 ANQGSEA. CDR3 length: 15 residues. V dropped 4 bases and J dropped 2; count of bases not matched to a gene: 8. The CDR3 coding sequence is TGCAGCGTTGGGGGAGATACAGGGGGCAATCAGCCCCAGCATTTT. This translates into CSVGGDTGGNQPQHF.

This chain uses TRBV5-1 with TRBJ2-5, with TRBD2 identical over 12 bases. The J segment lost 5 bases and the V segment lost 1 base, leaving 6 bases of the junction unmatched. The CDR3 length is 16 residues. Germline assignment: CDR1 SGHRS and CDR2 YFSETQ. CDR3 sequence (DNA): TGCGCCAGCAGCTTGACGGGACTAGCGGGTTGGGAGACCCAGTACTTC. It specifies CASSLTGLAGWETQYF.

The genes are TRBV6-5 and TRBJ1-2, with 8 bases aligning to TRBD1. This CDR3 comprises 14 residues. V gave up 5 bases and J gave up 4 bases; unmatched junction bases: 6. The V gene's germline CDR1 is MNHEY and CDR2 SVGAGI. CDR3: CASSQDRAPYGYTF. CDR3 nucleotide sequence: TGTGCCAGCAGTCAGGACAGGGCACCCTATGGCTACACCTTC.

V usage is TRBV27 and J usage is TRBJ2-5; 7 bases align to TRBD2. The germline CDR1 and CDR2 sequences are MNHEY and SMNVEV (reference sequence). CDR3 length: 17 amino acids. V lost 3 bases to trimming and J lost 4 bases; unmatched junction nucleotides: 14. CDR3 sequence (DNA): TGTGCCAGCAGTTTGACGCGAGGACTAGGAGGGGCAGAGACCCAGTACTTC. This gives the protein CASSLTRGLGGAETQYF.

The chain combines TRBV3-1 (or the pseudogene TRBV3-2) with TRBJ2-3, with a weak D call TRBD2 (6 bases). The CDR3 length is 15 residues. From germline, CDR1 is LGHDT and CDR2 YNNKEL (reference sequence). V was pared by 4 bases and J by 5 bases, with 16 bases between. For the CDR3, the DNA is TGTGCCAGCAGCCGAGCCTCGGAGGGAGTAGATACGCAGTATTTT. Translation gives CASSRASEGVDTQYF.

CDR3 in DNA: TGTGCCAGGACGACGGTAGGGGCTAACTATGGCTACACCTTC. This encodes CARTTVGANYGYTF. V usage is TRBV2 and J usage is TRBJ1-2, with D maybe TRBD1 (5 bases). The germline V gene encodes CDR1 SNHLY and CDR2 FYNNEI. Trimming stripped 9 bases from V and 0 bases from J, with 14 bases between. This CDR3 comprises 14 residues.

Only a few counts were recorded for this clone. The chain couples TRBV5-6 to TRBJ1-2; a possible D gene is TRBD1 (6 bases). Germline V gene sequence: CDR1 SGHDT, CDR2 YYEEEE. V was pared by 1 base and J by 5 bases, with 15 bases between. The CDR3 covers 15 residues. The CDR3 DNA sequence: TGTGCCAGCAGCTTGTGGGGGCCAGCCCCATATGGCTACACCTTC. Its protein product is CASSLWGPAPYGYTF.

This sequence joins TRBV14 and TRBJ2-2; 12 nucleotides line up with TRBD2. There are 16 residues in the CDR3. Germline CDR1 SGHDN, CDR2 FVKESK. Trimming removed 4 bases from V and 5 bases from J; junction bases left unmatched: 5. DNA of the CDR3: TGTGCCAGCAGCCTTATCGGGACTAGCGGGACCGGGGAGCTGTTTTTT. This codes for CASSLIGTSGTGELFF.

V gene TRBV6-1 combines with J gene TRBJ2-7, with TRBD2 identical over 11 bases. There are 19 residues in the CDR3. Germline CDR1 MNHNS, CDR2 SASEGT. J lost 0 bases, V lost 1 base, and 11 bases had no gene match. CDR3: CASSEGHRGLADLSYEQYF. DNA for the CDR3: TGTGCCAGCAGTGAAGGCCACCGGGGACTAGCGGACCTCTCCTACGAGCAGTACTTC.

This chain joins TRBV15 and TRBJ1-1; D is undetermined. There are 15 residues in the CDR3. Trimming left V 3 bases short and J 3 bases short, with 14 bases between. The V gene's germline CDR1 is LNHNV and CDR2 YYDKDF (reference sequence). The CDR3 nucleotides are TGTGCCACCAGCAGTGATCGTGAGGTAGACACTGAAGCTTTCTTT. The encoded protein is CATSSDREVDTEAFF.

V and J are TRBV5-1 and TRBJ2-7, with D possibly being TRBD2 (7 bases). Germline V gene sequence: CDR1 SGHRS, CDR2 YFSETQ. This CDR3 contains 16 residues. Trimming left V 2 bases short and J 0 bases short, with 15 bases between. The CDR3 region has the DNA TGCGCCAGCAGCTTTACAGGGAGGGGTGGCTCCTACGAGCAGTACTTC. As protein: CASSFTGRGGSYEQYF.

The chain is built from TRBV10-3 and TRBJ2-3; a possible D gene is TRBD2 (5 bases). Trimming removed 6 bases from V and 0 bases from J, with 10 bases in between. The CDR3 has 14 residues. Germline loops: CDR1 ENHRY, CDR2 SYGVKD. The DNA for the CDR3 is TGTGCCATCAGGAGAAGCGGTAGCACAGATACGCAGTATTTT. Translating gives CAIRRSGSTDTQYF.

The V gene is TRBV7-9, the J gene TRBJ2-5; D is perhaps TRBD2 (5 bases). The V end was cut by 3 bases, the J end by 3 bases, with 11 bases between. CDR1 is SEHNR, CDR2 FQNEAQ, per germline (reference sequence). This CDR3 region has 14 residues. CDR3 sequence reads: CASSFRTAEETQYF. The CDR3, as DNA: TGTGCCAGCAGCTTTAGGACTGCGGAAGAGACCCAGTACTTC.

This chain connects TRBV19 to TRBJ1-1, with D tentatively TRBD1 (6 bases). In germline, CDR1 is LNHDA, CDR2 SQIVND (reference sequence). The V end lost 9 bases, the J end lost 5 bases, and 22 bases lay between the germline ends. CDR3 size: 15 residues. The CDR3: CASRAGQTPGTEAFF. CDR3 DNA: TGTGCCAGCCGGGCCGGACAGACCCCCGGGACTGAAGCTTTCTTT.